The clone carrying this T cell receptor (beta chain) was counted between two and nine times. Its specificity is unknown. The source of the sample is a study of CD8+ T cells in alopecia areata. Study summary: Treatment comprised oral tofacitinib, 5 to 10 mg twice daily, in treated patients.

V lost 7 bases and J lost 5; bases outside the gene matches: 5. The CDR3 is 14 amino acids. CDR1 is MDHEN and CDR2 is SYDVKM in the germline V gene. Extracted from the samples, RNA was reverse transcribed into cDNA to serve as the sequencing template. TCRdb's table, derived via immunoSEQ multiplex PCR, lists solely in-frame clones and lacks some. The data show 200,000 to 250,000 clones, approximately 45% seen once. Study findings and constraints: Lesional scalp displayed greater clonality than normal scalp, most notably in alopecia totalis/universalis.

Treatment noted: oral pan-JAK inhibitor, 5-10 mg twice daily. Sorted populations comprised CD4+ and CD8+ T cells obtained from PBMCs. This chain uses TRBV28 with TRBJ2-3, with 11 bases lining up with TRBD2. This receptor was obtained from a human donor with alopecia areata. This specimen was CD4+ T cells sorted from blood, taken at roughly week 38, from a patient treated with tofacitinib. DNA for the CDR3: TGTGCCAGCAAACTAGCGGGAGAGAGAGATACGCAGTATTTT. Protein sequence: CASKLAGERDTQYF.